This T cell receptor (beta chain) was sequenced during a study of blood T cells in healthy people across ages. PCR was performed a second time for about 7 to 12 cycles using a sample-barcoded 5' primer and a J-beta primer mix. Using its own MiXCR run on the 5' RACE reads, TCRdb lists one record per CDR3 protein. The data contain hundreds of thousands of distinct CDR3 sequences, 56% of them singletons. Whole-study results and caveats: Older age went with lower TCR beta diversity per million T cells, in a roughly linear way.

About this clonotype itself: Its antigen is unidentified.

The receptor was isolated from a man aged 35 to 55 in good health. The sample taken for sequencing was blood.

The CDR3 region has the DNA TGTGCCAGCAGCCGAACCGGGACAGGGATGGCCAAAAACATTCAGTACTTC. It is translated as CASSRTGTGMAKNIQYF. The V gene is TRBV7-3, the J gene TRBJ2-7, with 9 bases matching TRBD1. Judging by the DNA end, TRBJ2-4 fits better; the J call may be wrong. The germline V gene encodes CDR1 SGHTA and CDR2 FQGTGA. CDR3 length: 17 residues.